This T cell receptor beta chain was captured by sequencing in a study of T cells in narcolepsy. Turning to the study itself: Patients with NT1 or NT2 and healthy control donors were enrolled. Study-level findings and limits: In some patient and control memory CD4+ samples, autoreactive clones were absent. Blood of same and different patients, but not healthy controls, reportedly held recurring autoreactive clonotypes. Same-patient CSF and blood CD4+ T cell clonotypes included HCRT-specific and TRIB2-specific autoreactive ones.

Per the germline V gene, CDR1 is SGHRS and CDR2 is YFSETQ. CDR3 size: 13 residues. V was pared by 5 bases and J by 3 bases, with 2 bases of the junction left unmatched. The assay was immunoSEQ multiplex PCR, and TCRdb's table has in-frame clones only and misses some. The sample shows 25,000 to 35,000 clones, around four fifths of them seen only once. To note about this clone: Its antigen remains unknown.

What was sequenced was CD45RA- memory CD4+ T cells from PBMCs. This clonotype originated in a human donor with narcolepsy. V is TRBV5-1 and J is TRBJ2-3; TRBD2 matches 8 bases. CDR3 nucleotides: TGCGCCAGCAGGGAGCGGGAGACAGATACGCAGTATTTT. As protein: CASRERETDTQYF.